The sequence of this T cell receptor (beta chain) was determined in a study of blood T cell repertoires in COVID-19. Study-wide background: Some COVID-19 samples were acute and others convalescent; all came from the United States, Italy and Spain. The cDNA or gDNA used as material had been derived from T cells, B-cell-depleted T cells, or PBMCs.

The repertoire was sequenced with immunoSEQ multiplex PCR; TCRdb's copy has only in-frame clones and lacks some. The sample carries 440,000 or so clones, over 75% recorded once. CDR1 is MDHEN, CDR2 SYDVKM, per germline. CDR3 length: 14 amino acids. The junction had 10 bases not matched to a gene; V was cut back by 8 bases and J by 4 bases. The sequence was obtained from a woman aged 35 to 49 with COVID-19, enrolled during active disease. Sequenced: peripheral blood. This chain links TRBV28 with TRBJ1-1, with 7 positions matching TRBD1. The CDR3 region has the DNA TGTGCCAGCTCAACAGGGGACGTAGGCACTGAAGCTTTCTTT. Translated: CASSTGDVGTEAFF.